Below, one TCR beta chain is given with its context. Its antigen remains unknown. The record originates from a study of T-cell reconstitution after alpha-beta-depleted transplantation in children. Notes on the study in general: In some patients, recipient T cells and intrathymic progenitors surviving conditioning explained high day-60 diversity. Among T cells one year after transplant, newly produced cells accounted for most counts and diversity. Roughly two months post-transplant, alpha-beta T cells reportedly originated from several hundred graft clones that had expanded.

This CDR3 has 15 amino acids. Per germline, CDR1 SGHRS and CDR2 YFSETQ. The V gene lost 3 bases and the J gene lost 3 bases, with 12 bases spanning the gap. Unique molecular identifiers were used to barcode this TCRbeta library. TCRdb used MiXCR to reprocess the PCR reads, holding one entry per CDR3 protein. This table has around 960,000 distinct CDR3 sequences, under 30% appearing once. This chain links TRBV5-1 with TRBJ1-4; D is possibly TRBD1 (5 bases). The receptor comes from a boy less than two years old who had a stem cell transplant for SCID, so the T cells may come from the graft donor. The sequenced sample was PBMCs, mostly from graft donor cells, obtained 360 days after TCRalphabeta/CD19-depleted stem cell transplant. CDR3 region: CASSSGAGPNEKLFF. CDR3 coding DNA: TGCGCCAGCAGCTCCGGGGCAGGCCCTAATGAAAAACTGTTTTTT.